This is a list of T cell receptor beta chains from one sample in a study of OX40 agonist ivuxolimab in advanced cancers. Produced via immunoSEQ multiplex PCR; TCRdb's table is partial and in-frame only. The sample lists over 65,000 clones; 80% to 95% were seen once. The input for sequencing was CD4+ or CD8+ T cells sorted from blood, taken in a trial of the OX40 agonist ivuxolimab. These receptors were collected from an adult with an advanced solid tumor such as melanoma, head and neck, liver or kidney cancer. The CDR3 runs from the conserved cysteine through the conserved F or W. A D gene is named only where the DNA matches it firmly. Only some rows state a clone size, as once, few, many or a class for expanded clones.

len | j_gene | abundance | v_gene | d_gene | CDR3aa | CDR3nt
13 | TRBJ2-7 | . | TRBV29-1 | TRBD2 | CSVKGLASNEQYF | TGCAGCGTGAAGGGACTAGCTTCCAACGAGCAGTACTTC
15 | TRBJ1-3 | . | TRBV14 | . | CASSQGLYSGNTIYF | TGTGCCAGCAGCCAAGGCTTGTACTCTGGAAACACCATATATTTT
19 | TRBJ1-3 | . | TRBV7-5 | . | CARSLATWTGPVSGNTIYF | TGTGCCAGAAGCTTAGCCACCTGGACAGGGCCCGTCTCTGGAAACACCATATATTTT
17 | TRBJ2-3 | . | TRBV7-9 | TRBD1 | CASSPPFGDRYEDTQYF | TGTGCCAGCAGCCCCCCCTTTGGGGACAGATACGAAGATACGCAGTATTTT
15 | TRBJ1-1 | . | TRBV12-5 | . | CASGLVFGGATEAFF | TGTGCTAGTGGTTTGGTATTCGGGGGGGCCACTGAAGCTTTCTTT
14 | TRBJ1-1 | . | TRBV19 | TRBD1 | CASSSTGENTEAFF | TGTGCCAGTAGCTCAACAGGGGAGAACACTGAAGCTTTCTTT
15 | TRBJ1-5 | . | TRBV5-5 | . | CASSFHGDSNQPQHF | TGTGCCAGCAGCTTCCACGGGGATAGCAATCAGCCCCAGCATTTT
14 | TRBJ1-4 | few | TRBV19 | . | CASSPGAENEKLFF | TGTGCCAGTAGCCCCGGGGCGGAGAATGAAAAACTGTTTTTT
15 | TRBJ2-5 | once | TRBV7-6 | . | CASSFIDRTQETQYF | TGTGCCAGCAGCTTCATCGACAGGACCCAAGAGACCCAGTACTTC
14 | TRBJ2-7 | . | TRBV11-2 | . | CASSLGTVSYEQYF | TGTGCCAGCAGCTTAGGGACAGTCTCCTACGAGCAGTACTTC
16 | TRBJ2-1 | once | TRBV19 | . | CASSTYPLGPYNEQFF | TGTGCCAGTAGTACCTACCCCTTAGGCCCCTACAATGAGCAGTTCTTC
14 | TRBJ1-2 | . | TRBV10-3 | . | CAISGGQANYGYTF | TGTGCCATCAGTGGGGGACAAGCTAACTATGGCTACACCTTC
15 | TRBJ2-1 | . | TRBV27 | . | CASSSMGVSYNEQFF | TGTGCCAGCAGTTCGATGGGGGTCTCCTACAATGAGCAGTTCTTC
15 | TRBJ2-7 | . | TRBV2 | TRBD2 | CATKETGLAGYEQYF | TGTGCCACTAAAGAGACGGGACTAGCGGGCTACGAGCAGTACTTC
15 | TRBJ1-6 | few | TRBV5-1 | . | CASSLVPTDNSPLHF | TGCGCCAGCAGCTTGGTTCCGACGGATAATTCACCCCTCCACTTT
14 | TRBJ2-2 | . | TRBV29-1 | . | CSVEDLSWAGELFF | TGCAGCGTTGAAGATCTGTCTTGGGCCGGGGAGCTGTTTTTT
14 | TRBJ2-7 | . | TRBV5-6 | TRBD1 | CASSFDRGQYEQYF | TGTGCCAGCAGCTTCGACAGGGGGCAGTACGAGCAGTACTTC
16 | TRBJ1-2 | . | TRBV27 | TRBD1 | CASSSGQGEVYYGYTF | TGTGCCAGCAGTTCGGGACAGGGAGAGGTCTACTATGGCTACACCTTC
14 | TRBJ2-2 | . | TRBV6-5 | . | CASTTGGPDGELFF | TGTGCCAGCACCACCGGGGGGCCGGACGGGGAGCTGTTTTTT
14 | TRBJ1-2 | few | TRBV11-2 | . | CASSLDRTGYGYTF | TGTGCCAGCAGCTTAGATCGTACAGGCTATGGCTACACCTTC
11 | TRBJ1-1 | . | TRBV2 | . | CASTEATEAFF | TGTGCCAGCACGGAGGCCACTGAAGCTTTCTTT
15 | TRBJ1-5 | few | TRBV6-1 | . | CASSEWGRDNQPQHF | TGTGCCAGCAGTGAATGGGGGCGGGACAATCAGCCCCAGCATTTT
14 | TRBJ1-4 | . | TRBV2 | TRBD1 | CASRDTGGFEKLFF | TGTGCCAGCAGGGATACAGGGGGGTTTGAAAAACTGTTTTTT
16 | TRBJ2-7 | . | TRBV9 | TRBD1 | CASSVGDSPSSYEQYF | TGTGCCAGCAGCGTAGGGGACAGCCCAAGCTCCTACGAGCAGTACTTC
18 | TRBJ1-2 | . | TRBV19 | . | CASTELVGHPNWGYGYTF | TGTGCCAGTACCGAACTTGTAGGACACCCTAATTGGGGCTATGGCTACACCTTC
15 | TRBJ2-5 | . | TRBV5-6 | . | CASSLLFSKQETQYF | TGTGCCAGCAGCTTGTTATTCAGCAAACAAGAGACCCAGTACTTC
16 | TRBJ1-5 | . | TRBV15 | TRBD1 | CATSWRQGEANQPQHF | TGTGCCACCAGCTGGCGACAGGGGGAGGCCAATCAGCCCCAGCATTTT
16 | TRBJ2-1 | . | TRBV5-6 | TRBD2 | CASSSRSGGAYNEQFF | TGTGCCAGCAGCTCCCGGAGCGGGGGTGCCTACAATGAGCAGTTCTTC
11 | TRBJ1-2 | . | TRBV7-9 | . | CASTRDYGYTF | TGTGCCAGCACACGCGACTATGGCTACACCTTC
12 | TRBJ2-3 | . | TRBV11-2 | . | CASSLARDTQYF | TGTGCCAGCAGCTTAGCTCGGGATACGCAGTATTTT
15 | TRBJ1-5 | . | TRBV7-2 | . | CASSFSFYSNQPQHF | TGTGCCAGCAGCTTCTCGTTCTATAGCAATCAGCCCCAGCATTTT
14 | TRBJ1-2 | . | TRBV4-1 | TRBD1 | CASSHGQGVYGYTF | TGCGCCAGCAGCCACGGACAGGGGGTCTATGGCTACACCTTC
16 | TRBJ2-1 | . | TRBV5-1 | TRBD2 | CASSPRLAGGHNEQFF | TGCGCCAGCAGCCCGCGACTAGCGGGGGGCCACAATGAGCAGTTCTTC
16 | TRBJ2-7 | . | TRBV4-3 | TRBD2 | CASSHSRTLAGSEQYF | TGCGCCAGCAGCCATTCTAGGACCCTAGCGGGGAGCGAGCAGTACTTC
17 | TRBJ2-3 | . | TRBV7-8 | TRBD2 | CASSSTASGGFADTQYF | TGTGCCAGCAGCAGCACCGCTAGCGGGGGGTTTGCAGATACGCAGTATTTT
13 | TRBJ2-2 | . | TRBV9 | . | CASSVGSTGELFF | TGTGCCAGCAGCGTAGGCAGCACCGGGGAGCTGTTTTTT
18 | TRBJ1-2 | . | TRBV9 | TRBD1 | CASSVAGRGRGSNYGYTF | TGTGCCAGCAGCGTAGCGGGAAGGGGCAGGGGGAGTAACTATGGCTACACCTTC
13 | TRBJ2-5 | . | TRBV13 | . | CASSLETKETQYF | TGTGCCAGCAGCTTAGAAACGAAAGAGACCCAGTACTTC
16 | TRBJ2-7 | . | TRBV5-4 | TRBD2 | CASSLVGGGNSYEQYF | TGTGCCAGCAGCTTGGTTGGCGGGGGAAACTCCTACGAGCAGTACTTC
15 | TRBJ2-1 | . | TRBV9 | . | CASSVVRAAYNEQFF | TGTGCCAGCAGCGTAGTCCGTGCTGCCTACAATGAGCAGTTCTTC
15 | TRBJ1-2 | . | TRBV4-1 | . | CASSQDKGDIRGYTF | TGCGCCAGCAGCCAAGATAAAGGGGACATTAGAGGCTACACCTTC
16 | TRBJ2-3 | . | TRBV10-3 | . | CAISDGDYPSTDTQYF | TGTGCCATCAGCGATGGAGACTACCCTAGCACAGATACGCAGTATTTT
15 | TRBJ2-3 | . | TRBV29-1 | . | CSVEGGGGSTDTQYF | TGCAGCGTTGAAGGAGGGGGGGGGAGCACAGATACGCAGTATTTT
14 | TRBJ1-1 | . | TRBV6-6 | . | CASSYGGLNTEAFF | TGTGCCAGCAGTTACGGGGGACTGAACACTGAAGCTTTCTTT
19 | TRBJ1-4 | . | TRBV29-1 | . | CSVPPGPGEGVAPNEKLFF | TGCAGCGTCCCACCCGGTCCCGGGGAAGGGGTGGCCCCTAATGAAAAACTGTTTTTT
18 | TRBJ2-3 | . | TRBV14 | . | CASSQDWWIAGATDTQYF | TGTGCCAGCAGCCAAGATTGGTGGATCGCGGGGGCCACAGATACGCAGTATTTT
14 | TRBJ2-7 | . | TRBV27 | . | CASSLGEGAHEQYF | TGTGCCAGCAGTTTAGGGGAGGGGGCCCACGAGCAGTACTTC
16 | TRBJ2-1 | . | TRBV7-3 | . | CASSLTPAVAYNEQFF | TGTGCCAGCAGCTTAACCCCGGCGGTCGCCTACAATGAGCAGTTCTTC
18 | TRBJ1-4 | . | TRBV7-9 | . | CASSLGQSYSITNEKLFF | TGTGCCAGCAGCTTAGGACAGTCATATAGCATTACTAATGAAAAACTGTTTTTT
15 | TRBJ1-4 | . | TRBV27 | . | CAGSRGSQFNEKLFF | TGTGCCGGCAGTCGAGGGTCCCAGTTTAATGAAAAACTGTTTTTT
16 | TRBJ2-3 | . | TRBV2 | . | CASSELSGGTGRTQYF | TGTGCCAGCAGTGAACTGAGCGGGGGGACAGGGCGCACGCAGTATTTT
16 | TRBJ1-3 | . | TRBV21-1 | . | CASRWLDRISGNTIYF | TGTGCCAGCCGATGGCTCGACAGAATCTCTGGAAACACCATATATTTT
14 | TRBJ2-5 | . | TRBV18 | TRBD2 | CASSPERGQETQYF | TGTGCCAGCTCACCAGAGCGGGGGCAAGAGACCCAGTACTTC
11 | TRBJ1-4 | . | TRBV5-4 | . | CASSSGGALFF | TGTGCCAGCAGCTCCGGGGGGGCACTGTTTTTT